This T cell receptor beta chain was profiled in a study of T cells in localized non-small cell lung cancer. TCRdb keeps only in-frame clones here, not all; method: immunoSEQ multiplex PCR. The repertoire holds over 15,000 clones, around 83% seen once, with roughly 23% in the top ten. The CDR3 has 17 amino acids. In germline, CDR1 is SGHRS, CDR2 YFSETQ. Trimming removed 1 base from V and 2 bases from J, with 16 bases in between. A note on this clone: Its antigen is currently unknown.

Findings and caveats of the study: Owing to sequencing of a solitary tumor region, heterogeneity cannot be discounted. Uninvolved adjacent lung, not tumor, had the highest T cell clonality.

Material: peripheral blood, obtained before any cancer treatment. The rearrangement links TRBV5-1 to TRBJ2-1; D tentatively fits TRBD1 or TRBD2 (6 bases each). This TCR came from a female donor aged 60 or older with stage I lung adenocarcinoma. In DNA, the CDR3 is TGCGCCAGCAGCTTGATGCCTGAAGGGGGGCCCTACAATGAGCAGTTCTTC. This encodes CASSLMPEGGPYNEQFF.